This TCR beta chain was captured by sequencing in a study of T cells in localized non-small cell lung cancer. Unmatched junction bases numbered 4, after V lost 2 bases and J lost 6 bases. The CDR3 is 15 amino acids. The germline CDR1 and CDR2 sequences are MGHRA and YSYEKL. Whole-study results and caveats: Sequence data derive from only one tumor region, so heterogeneity remains possible. Uninvolved adjacent lung showed peak T cell clonality, exceeding tumor. Adjacent lung held a median roughly 56 of the top 100 tumor clones. Higher T cell density in the blood was associated with longer overall survival, whereas higher adjacent-lung clonality associated with shorter survival.

Clones were read by immunoSEQ multiplex PCR, and TCRdb kept only the in-frame ones, dropping some. The table includes around 50,000 clones, 85% to 90% detected once. In the case of this clone: Its antigen remains unidentified.

This chain connects TRBV4-1 to TRBJ1-6; TRBD1 matches 7 bases. The sample in question was PBMCs, obtained before any cancer treatment. This receptor was obtained from a man aged 35 to 70 with stage II lung adenocarcinoma. CDR3 sequence reads: CASSQLTGSNSPLHF. The CDR3 DNA reads TGCGCCAGCAGCCAACTGACAGGGTCTAATTCACCCCTCCACTTT.